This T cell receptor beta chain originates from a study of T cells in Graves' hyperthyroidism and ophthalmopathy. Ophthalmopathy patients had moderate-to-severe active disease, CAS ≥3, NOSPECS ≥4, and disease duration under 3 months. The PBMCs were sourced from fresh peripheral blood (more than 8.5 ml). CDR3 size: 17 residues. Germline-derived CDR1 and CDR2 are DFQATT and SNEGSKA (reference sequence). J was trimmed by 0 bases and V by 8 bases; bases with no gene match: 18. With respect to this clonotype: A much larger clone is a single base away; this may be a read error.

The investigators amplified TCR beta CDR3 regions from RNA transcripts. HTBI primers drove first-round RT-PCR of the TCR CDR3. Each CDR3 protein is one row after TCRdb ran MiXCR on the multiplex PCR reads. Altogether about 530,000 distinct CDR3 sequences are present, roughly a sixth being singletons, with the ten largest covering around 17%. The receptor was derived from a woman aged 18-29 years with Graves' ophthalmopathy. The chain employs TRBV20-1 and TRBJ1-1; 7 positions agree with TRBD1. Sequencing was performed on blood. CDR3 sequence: CSTLEGARGGLNTEAFF. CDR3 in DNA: TGCAGTACCCTCGAGGGCGCGAGAGGGGGCTTGAACACTGAAGCTTTCTTT.